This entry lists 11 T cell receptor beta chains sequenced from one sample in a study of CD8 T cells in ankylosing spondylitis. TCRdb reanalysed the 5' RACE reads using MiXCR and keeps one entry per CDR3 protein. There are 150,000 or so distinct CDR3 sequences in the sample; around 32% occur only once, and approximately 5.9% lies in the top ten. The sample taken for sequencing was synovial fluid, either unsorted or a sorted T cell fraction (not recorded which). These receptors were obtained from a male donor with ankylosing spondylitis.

The chain's CDR3 is CASSQRPQGGGMNTEAFF. The CDR3 DNA is TGTGCCAGCAGTCAGAGGCCTCAGGGAGGAGGCATGAACACTGAAGCTTTCTTT. This chain links TRBV14 with TRBJ1-1; the D gene is possibly TRBD1 (5 bases). The germline V gene has CDR1 SGHDN and CDR2 FVKESK. The CDR3 has 18 residues. V lost 6 bases and J lost 0, with 23 bases in between. Full variable domain (missing parts from reference TRBV14 and TRBJ1-1): EAGVTQFPSHSVIEKGQTVTLRCDPISGHDNLYWYRRVMGKEIKFLLHFVKESKQDESGMPNNRFLAERTGGTYSTLKVQPAELEDSGVYFCASSQRPQGGGMNTEAFFGQGTRLTVV.

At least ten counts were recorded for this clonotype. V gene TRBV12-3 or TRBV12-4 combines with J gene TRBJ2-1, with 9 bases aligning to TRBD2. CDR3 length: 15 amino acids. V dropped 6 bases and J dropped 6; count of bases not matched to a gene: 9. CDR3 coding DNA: TGTGCCAGCAGCCCTATCGCGGGGGGGCGCAATGAGCAGTTCTTC. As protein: CASSPIAGGRNEQFF.

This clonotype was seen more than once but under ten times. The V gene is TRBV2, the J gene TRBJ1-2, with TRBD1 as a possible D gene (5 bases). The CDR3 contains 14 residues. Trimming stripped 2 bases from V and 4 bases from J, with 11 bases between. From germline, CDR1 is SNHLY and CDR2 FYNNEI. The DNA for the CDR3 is TGTGCCAGCAGTGAAATCGCAGGGAGCTATGGCTACACCTTC. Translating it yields CASSEIAGSYGYTF.

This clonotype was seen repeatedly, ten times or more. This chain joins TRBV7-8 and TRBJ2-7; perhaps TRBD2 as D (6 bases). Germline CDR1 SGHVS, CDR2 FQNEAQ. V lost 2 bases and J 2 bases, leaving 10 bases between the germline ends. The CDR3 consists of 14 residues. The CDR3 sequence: CASSLSAGTYEQYF. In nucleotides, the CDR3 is TGTGCCAGCAGCTTATCGGCGGGAACCTACGAGCAGTACTTC.

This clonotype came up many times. The CDR3 DNA is TGTGCCAGCAGTCTGGGACTTGACAGCTCCTACAATGAGCAGTTCTTC. Residues: CASSLGLDSSYNEQFF. This sequence joins TRBV2 and TRBJ2-1; D might be TRBD2 (6 bases). The V end lost 5 bases, the J end lost 0 bases, and 14 bases lay between the germline ends. This CDR3 comprises 16 residues. Germline V CDR1 and CDR2: SNHLY, FYNNEI.

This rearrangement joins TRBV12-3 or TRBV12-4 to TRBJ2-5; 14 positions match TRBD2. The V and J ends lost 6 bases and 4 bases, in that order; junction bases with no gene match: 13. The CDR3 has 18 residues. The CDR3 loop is CASSPGTSGSGGLETQYF. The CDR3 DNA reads TGTGCCAGCAGCCCTGGGACTAGCGGGAGCGGGGGTTTAGAGACCCAGTACTTC.

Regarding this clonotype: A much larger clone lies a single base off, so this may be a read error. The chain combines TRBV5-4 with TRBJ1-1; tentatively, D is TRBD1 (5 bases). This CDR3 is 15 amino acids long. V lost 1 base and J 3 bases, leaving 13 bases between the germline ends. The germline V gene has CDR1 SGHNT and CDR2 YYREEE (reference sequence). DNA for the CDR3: TGTGCCAGCAGCTTGAGGGCCCGGGGGGACACTGAAGCTTTCTTT. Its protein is CASSLRARGDTEAFF.

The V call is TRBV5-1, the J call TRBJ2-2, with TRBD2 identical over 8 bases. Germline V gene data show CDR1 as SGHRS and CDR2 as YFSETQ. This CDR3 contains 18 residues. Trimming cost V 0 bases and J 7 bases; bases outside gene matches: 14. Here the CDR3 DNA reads TGCGCCAGCAGCTTGGATGGCGGCGGGAGGCCTGCTGTCGGGGAGCTGTTTTTT. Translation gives CASSLDGGGRPAVGELFF.

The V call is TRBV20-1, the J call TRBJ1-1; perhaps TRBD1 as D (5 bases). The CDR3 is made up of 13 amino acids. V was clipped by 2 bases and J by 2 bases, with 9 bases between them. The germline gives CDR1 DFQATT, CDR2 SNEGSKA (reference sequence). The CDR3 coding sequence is TGCAGTGCTAGAAGGGACGTAAACACTGAAGCTTTCTTT. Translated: CSARRDVNTEAFF.

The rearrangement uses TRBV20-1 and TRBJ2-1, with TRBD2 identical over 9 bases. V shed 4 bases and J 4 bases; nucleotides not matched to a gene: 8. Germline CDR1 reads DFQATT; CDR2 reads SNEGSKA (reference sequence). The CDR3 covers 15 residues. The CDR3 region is CSAKKSGGLYNEQFF. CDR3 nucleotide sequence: TGCAGTGCTAAGAAGAGCGGGGGGCTTTACAATGAGCAGTTCTTC.

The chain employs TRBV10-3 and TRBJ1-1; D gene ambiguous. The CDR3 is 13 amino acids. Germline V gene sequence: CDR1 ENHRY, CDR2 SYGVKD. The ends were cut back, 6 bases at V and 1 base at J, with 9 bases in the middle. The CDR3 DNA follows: TGTGCCATCAGGAGACAAACGAACACTGAAGCTTTCTTT. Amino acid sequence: CAIRRQTNTEAFF.